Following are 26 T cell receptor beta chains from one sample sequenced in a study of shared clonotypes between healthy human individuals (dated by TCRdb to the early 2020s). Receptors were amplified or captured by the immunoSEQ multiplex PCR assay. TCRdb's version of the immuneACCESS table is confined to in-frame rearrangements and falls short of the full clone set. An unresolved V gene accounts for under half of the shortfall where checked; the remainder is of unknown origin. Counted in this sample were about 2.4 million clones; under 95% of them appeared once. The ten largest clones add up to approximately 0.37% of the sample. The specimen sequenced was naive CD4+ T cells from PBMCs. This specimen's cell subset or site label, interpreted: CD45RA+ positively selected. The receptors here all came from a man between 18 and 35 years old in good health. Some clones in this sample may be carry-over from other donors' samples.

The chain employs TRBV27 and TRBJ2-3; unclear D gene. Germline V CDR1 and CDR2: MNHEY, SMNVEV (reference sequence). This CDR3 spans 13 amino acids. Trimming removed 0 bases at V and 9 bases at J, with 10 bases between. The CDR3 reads CASSLSRLGTQYF. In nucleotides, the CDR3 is TGTGCCAGCAGTTTATCGCGGCTGGGCACGCAGTATTTT.

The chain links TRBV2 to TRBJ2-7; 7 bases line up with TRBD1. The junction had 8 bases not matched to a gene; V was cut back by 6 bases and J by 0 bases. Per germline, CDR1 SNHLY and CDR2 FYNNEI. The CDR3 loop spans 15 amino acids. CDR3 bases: TGTGCCAGCAGGACAGACAGGGCGGGCTCCTACGAGCAGTACTTC. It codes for CASRTDRAGSYEQYF.

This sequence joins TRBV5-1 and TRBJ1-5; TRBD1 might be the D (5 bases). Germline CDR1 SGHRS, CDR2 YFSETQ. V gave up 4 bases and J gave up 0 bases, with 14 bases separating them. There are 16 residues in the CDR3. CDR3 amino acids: CASSKGHLGSNQPQHF. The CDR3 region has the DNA TGCGCCAGCAGCAAAGGACACCTGGGTAGCAATCAGCCCCAGCATTTT.

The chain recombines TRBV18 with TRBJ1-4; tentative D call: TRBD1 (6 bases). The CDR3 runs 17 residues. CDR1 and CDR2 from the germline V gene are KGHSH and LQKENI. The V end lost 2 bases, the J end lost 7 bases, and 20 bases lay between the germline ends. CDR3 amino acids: CASSPLPPGDISEKLFF. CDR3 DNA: TGTGCCAGCTCACCATTACCCCCAGGGGATATTAGTGAAAAACTGTTTTTT.

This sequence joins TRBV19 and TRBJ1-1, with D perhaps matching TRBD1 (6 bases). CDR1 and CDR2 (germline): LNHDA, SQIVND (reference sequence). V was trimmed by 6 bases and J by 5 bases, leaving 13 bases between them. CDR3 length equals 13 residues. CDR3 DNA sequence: TGTGCCAGTAGGGATACAGGGAGAACTGAAGCTTTCTTT. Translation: CASRDTGRTEAFF. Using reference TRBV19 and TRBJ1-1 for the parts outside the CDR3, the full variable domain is DGGITQSPKYLFRKEGQNVTLSCEQNLNHDAMYWYRQDPGQGLRLIYYSQIVNDFQKGDIAEGYSVSREKKESFPLTVTSAQKNPTAFYLCASRDTGRTEAFFGQGTRLTVV.

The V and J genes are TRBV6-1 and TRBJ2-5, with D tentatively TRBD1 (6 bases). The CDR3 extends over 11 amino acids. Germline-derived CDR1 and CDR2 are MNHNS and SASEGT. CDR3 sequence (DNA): TGTGCAACAGGGCCCCAAGAGACCCAGTACTTC. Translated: CATGPQETQYF.

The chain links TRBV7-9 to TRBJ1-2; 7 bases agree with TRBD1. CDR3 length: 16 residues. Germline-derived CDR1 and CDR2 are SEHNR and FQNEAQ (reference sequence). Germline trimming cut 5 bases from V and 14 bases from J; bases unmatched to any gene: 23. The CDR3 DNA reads TGTGCCAGCAGCGCCCCGCCCCGCGATCGGGACAGTCAGTATACCTTC. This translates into CASSAPPRDRDSQYTF.

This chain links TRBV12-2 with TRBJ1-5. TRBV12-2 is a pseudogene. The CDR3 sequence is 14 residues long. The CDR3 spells CASRLKGSNQPQHF. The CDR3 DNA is TGTGCAAGTCGCTTAAAGGGTAGCAATCAGCCCCAGCATTTT.

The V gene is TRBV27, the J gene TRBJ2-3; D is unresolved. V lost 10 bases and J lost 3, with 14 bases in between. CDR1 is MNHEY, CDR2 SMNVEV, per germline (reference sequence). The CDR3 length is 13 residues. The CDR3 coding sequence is TGTGCCACACACCCCAGATGGACAGATACGCAGTATTTT. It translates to CATHPRWTDTQYF.

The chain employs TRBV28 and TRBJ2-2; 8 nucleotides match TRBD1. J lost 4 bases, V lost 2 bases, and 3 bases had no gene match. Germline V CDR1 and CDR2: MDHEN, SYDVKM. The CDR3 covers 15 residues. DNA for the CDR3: TGTGCCAGCAGTTTAGACAGGGGCGGCACCGGGGAGCTGTTTTTT. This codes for CASSLDRGGTGELFF.

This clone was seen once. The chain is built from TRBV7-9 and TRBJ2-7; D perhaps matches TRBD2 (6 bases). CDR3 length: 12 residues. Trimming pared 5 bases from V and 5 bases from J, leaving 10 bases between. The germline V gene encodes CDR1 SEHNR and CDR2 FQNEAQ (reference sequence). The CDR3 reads CASSRETNEQYF. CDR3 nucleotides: TGTGCCAGCAGCCGGGAGACGAACGAGCAGTACTTC.

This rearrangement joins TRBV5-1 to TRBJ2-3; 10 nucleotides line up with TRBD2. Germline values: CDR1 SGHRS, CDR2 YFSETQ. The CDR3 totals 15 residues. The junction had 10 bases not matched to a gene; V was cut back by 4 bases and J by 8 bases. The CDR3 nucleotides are TGCGCCAGCAGCCCCCTAGCGGGAGTGAGTGGTACGCAGTATTTT. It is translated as CASSPLAGVSGTQYF.

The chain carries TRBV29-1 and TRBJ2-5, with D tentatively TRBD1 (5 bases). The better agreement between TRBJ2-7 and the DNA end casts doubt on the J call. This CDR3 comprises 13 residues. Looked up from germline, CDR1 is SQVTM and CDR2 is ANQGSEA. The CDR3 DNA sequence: TGCAGCGTCTCGACAGTTTTATCCTACGAGCAGTACTTC. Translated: CSVSTVLSYEQYF.

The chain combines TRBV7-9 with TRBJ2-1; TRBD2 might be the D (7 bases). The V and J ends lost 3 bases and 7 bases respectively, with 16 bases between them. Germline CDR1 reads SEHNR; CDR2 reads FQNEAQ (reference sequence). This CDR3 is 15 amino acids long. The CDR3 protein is CASSFGAGAKNEQFF. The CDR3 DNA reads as TGTGCCAGCAGCTTTGGGGCGGGGGCAAAAAATGAGCAGTTCTTC.

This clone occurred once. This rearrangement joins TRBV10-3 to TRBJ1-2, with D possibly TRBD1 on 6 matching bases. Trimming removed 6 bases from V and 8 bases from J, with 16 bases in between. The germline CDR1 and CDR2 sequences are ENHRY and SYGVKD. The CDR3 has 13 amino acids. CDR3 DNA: TGTGCCATCAGGGACAGTGAGGGGCGCGGCTACACCTTC. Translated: CAIRDSEGRGYTF.

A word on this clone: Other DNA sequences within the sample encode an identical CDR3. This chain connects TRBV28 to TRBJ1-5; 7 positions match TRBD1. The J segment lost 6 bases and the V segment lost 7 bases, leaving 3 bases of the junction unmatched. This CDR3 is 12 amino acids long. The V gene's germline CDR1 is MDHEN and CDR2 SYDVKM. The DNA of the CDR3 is TGTGCCAGCACAGGGGGACGTCAGCCCCAGCATTTT. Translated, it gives CASTGGRQPQHF.

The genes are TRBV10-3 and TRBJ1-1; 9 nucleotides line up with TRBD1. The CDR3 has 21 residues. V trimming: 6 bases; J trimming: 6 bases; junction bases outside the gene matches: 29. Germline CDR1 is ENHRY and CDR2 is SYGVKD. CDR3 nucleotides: TGTGCCATCAGGGGACTATCTCCCACGGGGACAGGGCGAGTCGTAGACGCTGAAGCTTTCTTT. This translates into CAIRGLSPTGTGRVVDAEAFF.

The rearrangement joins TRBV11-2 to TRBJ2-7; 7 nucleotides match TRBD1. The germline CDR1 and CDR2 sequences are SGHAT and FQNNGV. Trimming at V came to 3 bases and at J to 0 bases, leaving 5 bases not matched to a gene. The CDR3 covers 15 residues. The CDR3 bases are TGTGCCAGCAGCTTCTCCCGGGACAGCTCCTACGAGCAGTACTTC. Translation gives CASSFSRDSSYEQYF.

The CDR3 is CASSLGAGGRQETQYF. For the CDR3, the DNA is TGTGCCAGCAGCTTAGGAGCGGGAGGCCGCCAAGAGACCCAGTACTTC. The chain joins TRBV7-9 to TRBJ2-5; TRBD2 matches at 9 bases. Looked up from germline, CDR1 is SEHNR and CDR2 is FQNEAQ (reference sequence). The junction had 4 bases not matched to a gene; V was cut back by 1 base and J by 1 base. CDR3 size: 16 residues.

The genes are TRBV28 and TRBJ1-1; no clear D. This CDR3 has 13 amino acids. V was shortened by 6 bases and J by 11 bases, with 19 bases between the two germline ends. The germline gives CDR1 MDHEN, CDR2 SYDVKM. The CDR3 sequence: CASSRPPGALAFF. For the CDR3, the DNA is TGTGCCAGCAGCCGCCCCCCGGGAGCCCTTGCTTTCTTT.

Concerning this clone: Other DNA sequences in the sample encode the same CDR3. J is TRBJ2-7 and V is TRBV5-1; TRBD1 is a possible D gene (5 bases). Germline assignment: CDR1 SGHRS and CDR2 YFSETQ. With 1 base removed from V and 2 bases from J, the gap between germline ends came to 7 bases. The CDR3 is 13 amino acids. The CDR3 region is CASSLQGAYEQYF. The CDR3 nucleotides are TGCGCCAGCAGCTTGCAAGGGGCCTACGAGCAGTACTTC.

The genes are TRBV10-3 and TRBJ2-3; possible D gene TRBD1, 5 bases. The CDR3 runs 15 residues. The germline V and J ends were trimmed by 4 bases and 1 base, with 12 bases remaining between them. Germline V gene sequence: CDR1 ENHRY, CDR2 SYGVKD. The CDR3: CAISVSTDGTDTQYF. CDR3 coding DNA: TGTGCCATCAGTGTGTCGACAGATGGCACAGATACGCAGTATTTT.

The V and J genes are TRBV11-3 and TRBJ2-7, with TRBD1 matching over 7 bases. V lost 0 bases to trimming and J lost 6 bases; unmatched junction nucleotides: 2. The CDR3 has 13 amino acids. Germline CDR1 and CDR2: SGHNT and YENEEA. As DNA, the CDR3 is TGTGCCAGCAGCTTAGATGCAGGGGGCGAGCAGTACTTC. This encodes CASSLDAGGEQYF.

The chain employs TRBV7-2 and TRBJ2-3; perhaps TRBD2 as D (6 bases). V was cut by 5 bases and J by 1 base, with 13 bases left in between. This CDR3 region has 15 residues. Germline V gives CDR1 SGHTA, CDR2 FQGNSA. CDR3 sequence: CASSPVGGGTDTQYF. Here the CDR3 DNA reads TGTGCCAGCAGCCCCGTGGGGGGTGGCACAGATACGCAGTATTTT. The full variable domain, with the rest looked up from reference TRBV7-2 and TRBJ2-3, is GAGVSQSPSNKVTEKGKDVELRCDPISGHTALYWYRQSLGQGLEFLIYFQGNSAPDKSGLPSDRFSAERTGGSVSTLTIQRTQQEDSAVYLCASSPVGGGTDTQYFGPGTRLTVL.

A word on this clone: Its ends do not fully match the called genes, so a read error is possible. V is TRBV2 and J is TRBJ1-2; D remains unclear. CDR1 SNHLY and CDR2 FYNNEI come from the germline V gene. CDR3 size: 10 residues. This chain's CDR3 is CASSDAAPSF. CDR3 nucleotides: TGTGCCAGCAGCGATGCGGCTCCCTCCTTC. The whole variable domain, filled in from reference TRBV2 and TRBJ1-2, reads EPEVTQTPSHQVTQMGQEVILRCVPISNHLYFYWYRQILGQKVEFLVSFYNNEISEKSEIFDDQFSVERPDGSNFTLKIRSTKLEDSAMYFCASSDAAPSFGSGTRLTVV.

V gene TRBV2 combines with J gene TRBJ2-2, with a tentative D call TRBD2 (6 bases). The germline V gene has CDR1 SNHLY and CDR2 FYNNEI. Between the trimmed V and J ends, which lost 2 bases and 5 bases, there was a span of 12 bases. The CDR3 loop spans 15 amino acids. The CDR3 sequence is CASSERLGGTGELFF. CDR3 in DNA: TGTGCCAGCAGTGAAAGACTTGGGGGGACCGGGGAGCTGTTTTTT.